This T cell receptor (beta chain) was obtained from a study of cytomegalovirus exposure and HLA in healthy donors. Study context: Of roughly 400 genotyped donors, roughly 86% clustered with self-reported Caucasian donors.

The germline CDR1 and CDR2 sequences are LGHNA and YSLEER. This CDR3 is 15 amino acids long. Between the trimmed V and J ends, which lost 0 bases and 4 bases, there was a span of 10 bases. The PCR was carried out with 60 Vbeta primers and 13 Jbeta primers. TCRdb keeps only in-frame clones here, not all; method: immunoSEQ multiplex PCR. The table records 110,000 or so clones, roughly four fifths of them present only once. V usage is TRBV4-3 and J usage is TRBJ1-3; D unresolved. The specimen sequenced was PBMCs. The TCR was taken from a woman under 30 in good health and CMV-seronegative. The DNA of the CDR3 is TGCGCCAGCAGCCAAGACCAAGCGTACGGAAACACCATATATTTT. Translation gives CASSQDQAYGNTIYF.